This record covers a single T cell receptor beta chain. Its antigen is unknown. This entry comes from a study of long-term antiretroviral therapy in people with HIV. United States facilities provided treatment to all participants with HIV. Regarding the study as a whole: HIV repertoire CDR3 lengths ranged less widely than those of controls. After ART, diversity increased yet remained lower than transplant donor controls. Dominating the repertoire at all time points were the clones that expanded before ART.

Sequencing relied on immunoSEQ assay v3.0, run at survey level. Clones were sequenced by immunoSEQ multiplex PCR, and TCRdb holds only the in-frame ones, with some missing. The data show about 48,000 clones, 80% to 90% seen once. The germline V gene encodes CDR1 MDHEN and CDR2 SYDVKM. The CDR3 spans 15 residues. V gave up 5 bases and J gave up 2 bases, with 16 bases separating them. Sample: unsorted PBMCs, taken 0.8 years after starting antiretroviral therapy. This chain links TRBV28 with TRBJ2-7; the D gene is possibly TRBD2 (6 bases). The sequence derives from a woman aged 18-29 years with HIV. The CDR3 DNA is TGTGCCAGCAGTCCCGTCGGGGGTTTGGCCTACGAGCAGTACTTC. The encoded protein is CASSPVGGLAYEQYF.